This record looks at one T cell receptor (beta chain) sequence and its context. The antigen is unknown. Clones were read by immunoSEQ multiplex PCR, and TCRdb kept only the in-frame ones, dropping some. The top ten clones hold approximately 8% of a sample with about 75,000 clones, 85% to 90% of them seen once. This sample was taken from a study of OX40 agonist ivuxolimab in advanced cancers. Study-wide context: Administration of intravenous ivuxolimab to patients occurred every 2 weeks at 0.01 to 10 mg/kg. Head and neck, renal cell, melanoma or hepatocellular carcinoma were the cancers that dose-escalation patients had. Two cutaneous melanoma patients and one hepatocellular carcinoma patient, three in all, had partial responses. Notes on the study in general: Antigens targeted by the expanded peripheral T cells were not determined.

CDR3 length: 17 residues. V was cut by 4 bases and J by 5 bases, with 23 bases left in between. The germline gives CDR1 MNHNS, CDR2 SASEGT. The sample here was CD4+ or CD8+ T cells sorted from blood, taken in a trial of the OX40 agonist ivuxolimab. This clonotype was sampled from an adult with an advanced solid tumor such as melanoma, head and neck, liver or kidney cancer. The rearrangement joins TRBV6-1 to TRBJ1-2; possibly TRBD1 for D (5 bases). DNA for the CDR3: TGTGCCAGCAGTGCTTCGAAGGGACGGGGGAAGGGGTATGGCTACACCTTC. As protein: CASSASKGRGKGYGYTF.